Each of the 26 T cell receptor beta chains below was sequenced from the same sample in a study of cytomegalovirus exposure and HLA in healthy donors. The PCR contained 60 Vbeta and 13 Jbeta primers. Using immunoSEQ multiplex PCR, the repertoire was profiled, and TCRdb retains in-frame clones only, with some absent. The sample has around 190,000 clones; almost 80% are singletons. Material: PBMCs. These receptor sequences come from a woman aged 18-30 years in good health and CMV-seronegative.

This chain joins TRBV10-3 and TRBJ2-7; 7 bases fit TRBD1. V lost 3 bases and J lost 0; bases outside the gene matches: 5. The CDR3 loop spans 15 amino acids. CDR1 is ENHRY, CDR2 SYGVKD, per germline. CDR3 sequence: CAISEGGTVSYEQYF. Here the CDR3 DNA reads TGTGCCATCAGTGAAGGTGGGACAGTCTCCTACGAGCAGTACTTC.

CDR3 bases: TGCAGCGTTCTGTTGGGAAACAGGGCATTCCACGAGCAGTACTTC. As protein: CSVLLGNRAFHEQYF. The chain couples TRBV29-1 to TRBJ2-7, with TRBD1 as a possible D gene (6 bases). Trimming took 5 bases from V and 5 from J, leaving 22 bases between them. Germline V gene lookup returns CDR1 SQVTM and CDR2 ANQGSEA. This CDR3 is built from 15 residues.

The CDR3 spells CAIRGLAGGSYEQYF. CDR3 nucleotides: TGTGCCATCAGGGGACTAGCGGGAGGATCCTACGAGCAGTACTTC. The chain links TRBV10-3 to TRBJ2-7; 15 positions match TRBD2. The CDR3 is 15 amino acids. CDR1 ENHRY and CDR2 SYGVKD come from the germline V gene. J lost 1 base, V lost 6 bases, and 1 base had no gene match.

V usage is TRBV28 and J usage is TRBJ2-2; D unclear. Germline lookup yields CDR1 MDHEN and CDR2 SYDVKM. This CDR3 is 14 amino acids long. V lost 4 bases to trimming and J lost 0 bases, with 6 bases between them. The CDR3 is CASSYPANTGELFF. The CDR3 DNA reads as TGTGCCAGCAGTTATCCGGCGAACACCGGGGAGCTGTTTTTT. The whole variable domain, remainder taken from reference TRBV28 and TRBJ2-2, is DVKVTQSSRYLVKRTGEKVFLECVQDMDHENMFWYRQDPGLGLRLIYFSYDVKMKEKGDIPEGYSVSREKKERFSLILESASTNQTSMYLCASSYPANTGELFFGEGSRLTVL.

This rearrangement joins TRBV6-1 to TRBJ2-7; no reliable D call. The CDR3 loop spans 13 amino acids. V dropped 6 bases and J dropped 3 bases, with 12 bases sitting between them. Germline CDR1 MNHNS, CDR2 SASEGT. CDR3: CASRIEVLYEQYF. The CDR3 DNA is TGTGCCAGCAGAATAGAAGTCCTCTACGAGCAGTACTTC.

This sequence joins TRBV19 and TRBJ1-6; perhaps TRBD1 as D (5 bases). From germline, CDR1 is LNHDA and CDR2 SQIVND (reference sequence). The CDR3 sequence is 13 residues long. V lost 6 bases and J lost 5, with 8 bases in between. This CDR3 reads CASRTTDNSPLHF. Here the CDR3 DNA reads TGTGCCAGTAGAACGACAGATAATTCACCCCTCCACTTT.

CDR3 DNA sequence: TGTGCCTGGACGTCTGGACCGCGGGTTGAGCAGTTCTTC. Translation gives CAWTSGPRVEQFF. The V and J genes are TRBV30 and TRBJ2-1, with D tentatively TRBD2 (5 bases). With 4 bases removed from V and 9 bases from J, the gap between germline ends came to 16 bases. The CDR3 extends over 13 amino acids. Germline CDR1 GTSNPN, CDR2 SVGIG (reference sequence).

J is TRBJ2-1 and V is TRBV7-3; no clear D. V was cut by 2 bases and J by 3 bases, with 5 bases left in between. The length of the CDR3 is 13 residues. Germline V gene data show CDR1 as SGHTA and CDR2 as FQGTGA. CDR3 coding DNA: TGTGCCAGCAGCTTAGCAGACTACAATGAGCAGTTCTTC. Amino acids: CASSLADYNEQFF.

The CDR3 protein is CASSTTGTGRMNTEAFF. CDR3 sequence (DNA): TGTGCCAGTAGTACCACCGGTACAGGGCGCATGAACACTGAAGCTTTCTTT. V and J are TRBV19 and TRBJ1-1, with D perhaps matching TRBD1 (6 bases). V lost 4 bases and J lost 0, with 18 bases in between. Germline CDR1 reads LNHDA; CDR2 reads SQIVND (reference sequence). This CDR3 region has 17 residues.

The CDR3 DNA is TGTGCCAGCAGCAAGGAACGGGGGGAACTCCAAGAGACCCAGTACTTC. Protein: CASSKERGELQETQYF. The rearrangement uses TRBV21-1 and TRBJ2-5; the D segment call TRBD2 is taken from the table without a DNA check. TRBV21-1 is listed as a pseudogene. The CDR3 spans 16 residues.

V and J are TRBV6-4 and TRBJ2-1, with 8 bases lining up with TRBD2. The CDR3 loop spans 14 amino acids. In germline, CDR1 is MRHNA, CDR2 SNTAGT. V trimming: 4 bases; J trimming: 5 bases; junction bases outside the gene matches: 4. The CDR3 sequence is CASSGGLENNEQFF. The CDR3, as DNA: TGTGCCAGCAGTGGGGGACTAGAAAACAATGAGCAGTTCTTC.

V is TRBV9 and J is TRBJ2-3; 10 bases align to TRBD2. This CDR3 has 15 residues. V was clipped by 4 bases and J by 2 bases; unmatched bases: 4. The V gene's germline CDR1 is SGDLS and CDR2 YYNGEE. The CDR3 spells CASSKSGGATDTQYF. DNA of the CDR3: TGTGCCAGCAGCAAAAGCGGGGGGGCCACAGATACGCAGTATTTT.

The rearrangement links TRBV25-1 to TRBJ2-7; a possible D gene is TRBD1 (5 bases). V was pared by 2 bases and J by 1 base, with 6 bases between. Germline V CDR1 and CDR2: MGHDK, SYGVNS. This CDR3 spans 13 amino acids. As DNA, the CDR3 is TGTGCCAGCAGTGAAACAGGATCCTACGAGCAGTACTTC. This translates into CASSETGSYEQYF.

The chain recombines TRBV30 with TRBJ2-4; 8 bases are shared with TRBD1. The V segment lost 1 base and the J segment 12 bases; nucleotides outside the gene matches: 8. CDR1 and CDR2 (germline): GTSNPN, SVGIG (reference sequence). CDR3 length equals 13 residues. For the CDR3, the DNA is TGTGCCTGGAGTGCGAACTCCGGGACAGGTCAGTACTTC. It translates to CAWSANSGTGQYF. The full variable domain, its missing parts supplied by reference TRBV30 and TRBJ2-4, is SQTIHQWPATLVQPVGSPLSLECTVEGTSNPNLYWYRQAAGRGLQLLFYSVGIGQISSEVPQNLSASRPQDRQFILSSKKLLLSDSGFYLCAWSANSGTGQYFGAGTRLSVL.

The chain links TRBV10-1 to TRBJ2-1; 7 bases align to TRBD2. The V gene end was trimmed by 6 bases and the J gene end by 3 bases; junction bases not matched to a gene: 8. The CDR3 sequence is 15 residues long. Per germline, CDR1 WNHNN and CDR2 SYGVQD (reference sequence). The CDR3 spells CASSPGTTHYNEQFF. DNA of the CDR3: TGCGCCAGCAGCCCCGGGACTACTCACTACAATGAGCAGTTCTTC.

This chain connects TRBV7-9 to TRBJ2-1; 8 bases are a match to TRBD2. CDR1 SEHNR and CDR2 FQNEAQ come from the germline V gene (reference sequence). Unmatched junction bases numbered 4, after V lost 5 bases and J lost 7 bases. CDR3 size: 13 residues. This CDR3 reads CASSRIAGNEQFF. In DNA, the CDR3 is TGTGCCAGCAGCAGAATAGCGGGGAATGAGCAGTTCTTC. Drawing the rest from reference TRBV7-9 and TRBJ2-1, the complete variable domain is DTGVSQNPRHKITKRGQNVTFRCDPISEHNRLYWYRQTLGQGPEFLTYFQNEAQLEKSRLLSDRFSAERPKGSFSTLEIQRTEQGDSAMYLCASSRIAGNEQFFGPGTRLTVL.

The gene calls are TRBV5-1 and TRBJ2-6; 10 positions agree with TRBD1. This CDR3 has 18 amino acids. With V trimmed by 1 base and J by 0 bases, 4 bases remained unmatched. From germline, CDR1 is SGHRS and CDR2 YFSETQ. Here the CDR3 reads CASSLSGTGVSGANVLTF. The CDR3, as DNA: TGCGCCAGCAGCTTGTCTGGGACAGGGGTCTCTGGGGCCAACGTCCTGACTTTC.

This clone was counted a single time. The CDR3 bases are TGCAGCGTTGATCAGCGGGGGGTGGTTGAGCAGTTCTTC. It translates to CSVDQRGVVEQFF. The J gene is TRBJ2-1, the V gene TRBV29-1; 9 bases align to TRBD2. After removal of 3 bases from V and 9 bases from J, the junction contained 6 bases not matched to a gene. The V gene's germline CDR1 is SQVTM and CDR2 ANQGSEA. CDR3 length: 13 amino acids.

The chain recombines TRBV4-2 with TRBJ2-7; 7 bases map to TRBD1. V lost 3 bases, J lost 0 bases, and 5 bases stayed unmatched. The CDR3 contains 15 residues. Germline V CDR1 and CDR2: LGHNA, YNFKEQ. The CDR3 is CASSQMGDSSYEQYF. The CDR3 nucleotides read TGTGCCAGCAGCCAGATGGGGGACAGCTCCTACGAGCAGTACTTC.

The chain links TRBV5-1 to TRBJ2-7; TRBD2 matches at 9 bases. The junction had 10 bases not matched to a gene; V was cut back by 4 bases and J by 2 bases. Germline V gene sequence: CDR1 SGHRS, CDR2 YFSETQ. The CDR3 is 16 residues long. CDR3 region: CASSAGSSGVTYEQYF. DNA of the CDR3: TGCGCCAGCAGCGCGGGCTCTAGCGGGGTTACCTACGAGCAGTACTTC.

In DNA, the CDR3 is TGTGCCAGCAGTTATCTAAGGTCCCCCAGGGGTGAAGCTTTCTTT. This sequence encodes CASSYLRSPRGEAFF. This rearrangement joins TRBV6-5 to TRBJ1-1, with D tentatively TRBD1 (6 bases). The V end lost 3 bases, the J end lost 7 bases, and 18 bases lay between the germline ends. CDR3 length: 15 amino acids. Germline CDR1 and CDR2: MNHEY and SVGAGI.

This clone is a singleton in its sample. The V and J genes are TRBV19 and TRBJ1-5, with D possibly being TRBD1 (5 bases). Germline-derived CDR1 and CDR2 are LNHDA and SQIVND (reference sequence). This CDR3 has 15 residues. V lost 8 bases to trimming and J lost 5 bases, with 19 bases between them. The CDR3 loop is CASAWGESSYQPQHF. The CDR3 DNA sequence: TGTGCCAGTGCTTGGGGGGAGAGCAGTTATCAGCCCCAGCATTTT.

V and J are TRBV6-5 and TRBJ2-1, with a possible D match to TRBD1 (5 bases). Between the trimmed V and J ends, which lost 7 bases and 6 bases, there was a span of 13 bases. The CDR3 length is 13 residues. Germline V gene lookup returns CDR1 MNHEY and CDR2 SVGAGI. CDR3 loop: CASTQGWVNEQFF. For the CDR3, the DNA is TGTGCCAGCACCCAGGGTTGGGTCAATGAGCAGTTCTTC.

The chain employs TRBV28 and TRBJ1-6, with TRBD1 as a possible D gene (5 bases). CDR1 MDHEN and CDR2 SYDVKM come from the germline V gene. The CDR3 is made up of 15 amino acids. Trimming left V 6 bases short and J 5 bases short, with 14 bases between. CDR3 residues: CASRLDSANNSPLHF. In nucleotides, the CDR3 is TGTGCCAGCAGGCTCGACAGTGCGAATAATTCACCCCTCCACTTT.

This clone was seen a few times. V usage is TRBV6-5 and J usage is TRBJ1-1; TRBD1 matches 8 bases. V dropped 5 bases and J dropped 3; count of bases not matched to a gene: 2. CDR3 length equals 13 residues. CDR1 and CDR2 from the germline V gene are MNHEY and SVGAGI. CDR3 in amino acids: CASSPQGDTEAFF. For the CDR3, the DNA is TGTGCCAGCAGTCCACAGGGGGACACTGAAGCTTTCTTT.

The rearrangement links TRBV7-9 to TRBJ1-2; the D is unclear. The CDR3 covers 14 residues. V gave up 1 base and J gave up 6 bases, with 12 bases separating them. Germline values: CDR1 SEHNR, CDR2 FQNEAQ (reference sequence). The CDR3 coding sequence is TGTGCCAGCAGCTTAGTCGGCTCGAGGAATGGCTACACCTTC. Its protein is CASSLVGSRNGYTF.